This T cell receptor (beta chain) appears in the sequencing data of a study of monozygotic twins with inflammatory bowel disease. A template switching step added UMIs, each with a 6-nucleotide sample barcode. Both the TCRalpha cDNA and the TCRbeta cDNA were taken through two nested PCRs, lasting about 15 and 9 cycles. No DNA is given; TCRdb re-called the 5' RACE reads and lists each CDR3 protein once. This sample contains 140,000 to 150,000 distinct CDR3 sequences. Germline-derived CDR1 and CDR2 are SGHRS and YFSETQ. The CDR3 extends over 16 amino acids. The sequenced sample consisted of blood. The sequence was collected from a human donor with ulcerative colitis or Crohn's disease, or a healthy co-twin of an affected twin (not recorded which). The chain recombines TRBV5-1 with TRBJ1-1; the TCRdb call, TRBD1, lacks DNA for checking. The CDR3 here is CASSHAGERMNTEAFF. The full variable domain, in which reference TRBV5-1 and TRBJ1-1 provide the parts outside the CDR3, is KAGVTQTPRYLIKTRGQQVTLSCSPISGHRSVSWYQQTPGQGLQFLFEYFSETQRNKGNFPGRFSGRQFSNSRSEMNVSTLELGDSALYLCASSHAGERMNTEAFFGQGTRLTVV.